This T cell receptor (beta chain) stems from a study of cytomegalovirus exposure and HLA in healthy donors. Study-wide results and caveats: Most observed TCR sequences were rare, whereas some public TCRs were detected in many donors. More clonal expansion characterized HLA-associated TCR beta chains than equally common others in a later analysis. Reports showed the classifier diagnosing cytomegalovirus status with high specificity and sensitivity.

Details on this clone: The antigen remains undetermined.

Both 60 Vbeta primers and 13 Jbeta primers went into the PCR. Data came from immunoSEQ multiplex PCR; TCRdb stores just in-frame clones and leaves some out. The repertoire holds more than 90,000 clones, about 68% seen once, with 9.5% to 13% in the top ten. This CDR3 region has 14 residues. The V gene's germline CDR1 is SGHVS and CDR2 FQNEAQ. Trimming cost V 5 bases and J 1 base, with 11 bases left between them. Sequencing was done on a sample of PBMCs. The clonotype was recovered from a woman in her fifties or sixties in good health and CMV-seropositive. The V and J genes are TRBV7-8 and TRBJ2-5; a weak D match, TRBD2 (6 bases). The CDR3 DNA is TGTGCCAGCAGCAAGGGGACTTCCCAAGAGACCCAGTACTTC. Translating it yields CASSKGTSQETQYF.